These 19 T cell receptor beta chains came from one sample sequenced in a study of T-cell memory formation after mild COVID-19. Using its own MiXCR run on the 5' RACE reads, TCRdb lists one record per CDR3 protein. This table holds about 400,000 distinct CDR3 sequences, 23% found once. The sample was PBMCs or a T cell subset sorted from them (not recorded which). The receptors originated from an adult woman who had mild COVID-19 (a few samples of this study predate the infection). Cell type and time point are not known.

CDR3: CASTSGGVDTQYF. DNA of the CDR3: TGTGCCAGCACTAGCGGGGGGGTCGATACGCAGTATTTT. The chain joins TRBV6-1 to TRBJ2-3, with 12 nucleotides matching TRBD2. The junction had 2 bases not matched to a gene; V was cut back by 7 bases and J by 6 bases. The CDR3 has 13 amino acids. CDR1 is MNHNS, CDR2 SASEGT, per germline.

V and J are TRBV7-9 and TRBJ2-5; tentative D call: TRBD2 (6 bases). Germline-derived CDR1 and CDR2 are SEHNR and FQNEAQ (reference sequence). V was clipped by 2 bases and J by 3 bases, with 13 bases between them. The CDR3 contains 15 residues. This chain's CDR3 is CASSLRSTGEETQYF. The CDR3 region has the DNA TGTGCCAGCAGCTTACGGTCTACGGGAGAAGAGACCCAGTACTTC.

This clonotype occurred a few times. The chain recombines TRBV3-1 with TRBJ1-1; unclear D gene. Germline V gene data show CDR1 as LGHDT and CDR2 as YNNKEL (reference sequence). CDR3 length: 12 residues. V gave up 1 base and J gave up 5 bases, with 5 bases separating them. CDR3 DNA: TGTGCCAGCAGCCAAGGACCAACTGAAGCTTTCTTT. This gives the protein CASSQGPTEAFF.

This clonotype was observed a few times. The chain recombines TRBV18 with TRBJ2-1, with D perhaps being TRBD1 or TRBD2 (5 bases each). Trimming shortened V by 1 base and J by 8 bases, and 9 bases separated the two germline ends. This CDR3 comprises 13 residues. CDR1 is KGHSH and CDR2 is LQKENI in the germline V gene. The CDR3 here is CASSPRGTHEQFF. In nucleotides, the CDR3 is TGTGCCAGCTCACCACGGGGGACCCATGAGCAGTTCTTC.

This clonotype was recorded a few times. The chain couples TRBV5-1 to TRBJ2-1, with 11 bases matching TRBD2. The CDR3 has 18 residues. Germline loops: CDR1 SGHRS, CDR2 YFSETQ. V lost 0 bases, J lost 6 bases, and 11 bases stayed unmatched. CDR3 in amino acids: CASSLARASGRIINEQFF. CDR3 DNA sequence: TGCGCCAGCAGCTTGGCTAGGGCTAGCGGGAGGATAATCAATGAGCAGTTCTTC.

This clonotype was seen a few times. This chain uses TRBV6-2 or TRBV6-3 with TRBJ2-5; 8 nucleotides agree with TRBD1. CDR3 length: 16 residues. J gave up 5 bases and V 2 bases, and 10 bases lay outside the gene matches. Germline V gene data show CDR1 as MNHEY and CDR2 as SVGEGT. CDR3 loop: CASSYPISGGGETQYF. The CDR3 DNA reads as TGTGCCAGCAGTTACCCGATTTCAGGGGGCGGCGAGACCCAGTACTTC.

V gene TRBV11-2 combines with J gene TRBJ1-4; no firm D call. Germline-derived CDR1 and CDR2 are SGHAT and FQNNGV. Trimming pared 2 bases from V and 0 bases from J, leaving 10 bases between. The CDR3 extends over 16 amino acids. CDR3 region: CASSLMGSTTNEKLFF. The DNA for the CDR3 is TGTGCCAGCAGCTTAATGGGTAGCACAACTAATGAAAAACTGTTTTTT.

This clonotype appeared a few times. This chain links TRBV5-5 with TRBJ1-5; maybe TRBD1 (5 bases). V lost 4 bases and J 0 bases, leaving 14 bases between the germline ends. Germline CDR1 reads SGHKS; CDR2 reads YYEKEE (reference sequence). This CDR3 spans 16 amino acids. As DNA, the CDR3 is TGTGCCAGCAGCCCGATGGGAGGGGATAGCAATCAGCCCCAGCATTTT. Encoded protein: CASSPMGGDSNQPQHF.

V is TRBV7-2 and J is TRBJ2-3, with TRBD2 matching over 10 bases. Germline V CDR1 and CDR2: SGHTA, FQGNSA. CDR3 length: 18 amino acids. Unmatched junction bases numbered 10, after V lost 3 bases and J lost 1 base. For the CDR3, the DNA is TGTGCCAGCAGCTTTCTGCTAGCGGGGGTAACCCGCACAGATACGCAGTATTTT. Amino acids: CASSFLLAGVTRTDTQYF. Based on the CDR3 plus reference TRBV7-2 and TRBJ2-3, the full variable domain is GAGVSQSPSNKVTEKGKDVELRCDPISGHTALYWYRQSLGQGLEFLIYFQGNSAPDKSGLPSDRFSAERTGGSVSTLTIQRTQQEDSAVYLCASSFLLAGVTRTDTQYFGPGTRLTVL.

The chain employs TRBV7-6 and TRBJ2-3; maybe TRBD2 (6 bases). Germline assignment: CDR1 SGHVS and CDR2 FNYEAQ. Trimming removed 1 base from V and 6 bases from J, with 11 bases in between. The CDR3 runs to 14 residues. In DNA, the CDR3 is TGTGCCAGCAGCTTAGGGAGGGCTTGGGATACGCAGTATTTT. Residues: CASSLGRAWDTQYF.

The sample holds a few counts of this clonotype. The CDR3 DNA is TGTGCCAGCAGCTCAGGCCCCACTGAAGCTTTCTTT. Protein: CASSSGPTEAFF. J is TRBJ1-1 and V is TRBV7-9; D uncertain. Per the germline V gene, CDR1 is SEHNR and CDR2 is FQNEAQ (reference sequence). Between the trimmed V and J ends, which lost 4 bases and 4 bases, there was a span of 7 bases. The CDR3 runs 12 residues.

DNA for the CDR3: TGTGCCAGCTCACCACCGACAGGGTGGGACACTGAAGCTTTCTTT. Translation: CASSPPTGWDTEAFF. The genes are TRBV18 and TRBJ1-1, with 7 bases identical to TRBD1. The ends lost 0 bases at V and 3 bases at J; junction bases unmatched: 4. The CDR3 is 15 amino acids. In germline, CDR1 is KGHSH, CDR2 LQKENI.

The chain combines TRBV12-3 or TRBV12-4 with TRBJ1-5; D gene unclear. The V and J ends lost 5 bases and 4 bases respectively, with 6 bases between them. This CDR3 contains 12 residues. For the CDR3, the DNA is TGTGCCAGCAGTGCCTTTAATCAGCCCCAGCATTTT. Protein product: CASSAFNQPQHF.

The chain employs TRBV7-2 and TRBJ2-4, with TRBD2 identical over 16 bases. The CDR3 has 17 amino acids. V lost 5 bases, J lost 5 bases, and 6 bases stayed unmatched. Germline V gene lookup returns CDR1 SGHTA and CDR2 FQGNSA. CDR3: CASSRGTSGRVENIQYF. CDR3 bases: TGTGCCAGCAGCCGCGGGACTAGCGGGAGGGTTGAAAACATTCAGTACTTC.

The CDR3 DNA reads TGTGCCTGGAGTGTGGCGGGGACAGGGGGCTACGAGCAGTACTTC. This encodes CAWSVAGTGGYEQYF. This sequence joins TRBV30 and TRBJ2-7, with 11 bases fitting TRBD1. With V trimmed by 0 bases and J by 3 bases, 4 bases remained unmatched. The CDR3 loop spans 15 amino acids. Germline CDR1 reads GTSNPN; CDR2 reads SVGIG (reference sequence).

The V call is TRBV28, the J call TRBJ1-1; tentative D call: TRBD1 (6 bases). Germline V gene lookup returns CDR1 MDHEN and CDR2 SYDVKM. Trimming took off 5 bases at V and 7 bases at J, with 17 bases between the two ends. The length of the CDR3 is 14 residues. CDR3 protein: CASSPSRGAYEAFF. The CDR3 DNA reads TGTGCCAGCAGTCCATCGCGGGGGGCCTATGAAGCTTTCTTT.

This clonotype was found a few times. The chain has TRBV30 and TRBJ2-2, with 7 bases fitting TRBD1. Germline V gene sequence: CDR1 GTSNPN, CDR2 SVGIG (reference sequence). This CDR3 is 13 amino acids long. V lost 4 bases, J lost 7 bases, and 6 bases stayed unmatched. The CDR3 DNA reads as TGTGCCTGGAACGGACAGGAGAACGGGGAGCTGTTTTTT. Translation: CAWNGQENGELFF.

This clonotype came up many times. The chain has TRBV5-1 and TRBJ2-5; unclear D gene. The V gene's germline CDR1 is SGHRS and CDR2 YFSETQ. V was clipped by 0 bases and J by 5 bases, with 8 bases between them. CDR3 length equals 13 residues. The CDR3 region has the DNA TGCGCCAGCAGCTTGGGGTCCAGGGAGACCCAGTACTTC. Translating gives CASSLGSRETQYF.

This clonotype was counted between two and nine times. The genes are TRBV7-9 and TRBJ2-1, with D perhaps matching TRBD1 (6 bases). The CDR3 covers 16 residues. CDR1 and CDR2 (germline): SEHNR, FQNEAQ (reference sequence). V lost 3 bases and J 5 bases, leaving 17 bases between the germline ends. DNA of the CDR3: TGTGCCAGCAGCTTGGTGGCCGGGACATATAACAATGAGCAGTTCTTC. The encoded protein is CASSLVAGTYNNEQFF. The whole variable domain, remainder taken from reference TRBV7-9 and TRBJ2-1, is DTGVSQNPRHKITKRGQNVTFRCDPISEHNRLYWYRQTLGQGPEFLTYFQNEAQLEKSRLLSDRFSAERPKGSFSTLEIQRTEQGDSAMYLCASSLVAGTYNNEQFFGPGTRLTVL.